This TCR beta chain is drawn from a study of regulatory T cells in long-lasting Graves disease. Whole-study results and caveats: There was favoring of TRBV28, TRBJ1-2 and TRBJ2-5 in persistent disease. Whereas nearly 1,000 public clonotypes were shared by new patients, persistent patients shared more, at about 2,500.

Combining iRepertoire HTBI primers with Arm-PCR of CDR3 regions, the authors built TCR beta libraries. TCRdb re-called the multiplex PCR reads with MiXCR, one entry per CDR3 protein. In the table there are 300,000 to 400,000 distinct CDR3 sequences, less than 20% of which are singletons. As for time point: newly diagnosed GD, antithyroid drugs for less than 3 months. Construction of the TCR library relied on RNA isolated from PBMCs. Patients were enrolled at an endocrinology department in Xi'an, China. In the case of this clonotype: Antigen specificity is unknown.

The trim removed 7 bases at V and 5 bases at J, leaving 8 bases unmatched. Germline assignment: CDR1 SNHLY and CDR2 FYNNEI. The length of the CDR3 is 14 residues. The V and J genes are TRBV2 and TRBJ2-7; TRBD1 matches 10 bases. The source of this sequence is a female donor with Graves disease. The input for sequencing was peripheral blood mononuclear cells (PBMCs), taken at new diagnosis, from a patient treated with antithyroid drugs. The CDR3 here is CASTRQGAQDEQYF. CDR3 DNA: TGTGCCAGCACCAGACAGGGGGCTCAGGACGAGCAGTACTTC. Looking up the rest from reference TRBV2 and TRBJ2-7 gives the full variable domain: EPEVTQTPSHQVTQMGQEVILRCVPISNHLYFYWYRQILGQKVEFLVSFYNNEISEKSEIFDDQFSVERPDGSNFTLKIRSTKLEDSAMYFCASTRQGAQDEQYFGPGTRLTVT.